This TCR beta chain was found in a study of cytomegalovirus exposure and HLA in healthy donors. Study results and caveats: Most subjects' HLA-A and HLA-B alleles were reportedly predicted from TCR beta sequences. Further analysis was carried out later, and it showed several of the most significant clusters appearing linked to common viral pathogens. Of the V segments, some could not be distinguished, including TRBV6-2 and TRBV6-3, and were excluded. Later work found most CMV-associated TCR beta chains apparently HLA-restricted.

With respect to this clone: The antigen remains undetermined.

This PCR relied on a set of 60 Vbeta primers and 13 Jbeta primers. Some clones are missing from TCRdb's copy, which holds only in-frame ones; the method was immunoSEQ multiplex PCR. This table holds about 150,000 clones, about 60% found once. This CDR3 region has 16 residues. Germline V CDR1 and CDR2: SEHNR, FQNEAQ (reference sequence). Trimming pared 0 bases from V and 2 bases from J, leaving 10 bases between. The source is a woman aged 60 to 75 in good health and CMV-seropositive. The chain employs TRBV7-9 and TRBJ2-2; D is undetermined. Material for sequencing was PBMCs. The CDR3 nucleotides are TGTGCCAGCAGCTTAGCGTGGGCAGCCAACACCGGGGAGCTGTTTTTT. This gives the protein CASSLAWAANTGELFF.